A selection of T cell receptor beta chains follows, all from one sample in a study of cytomegalovirus exposure and HLA in healthy donors. Repertoires were generated with immunoSEQ multiplex PCR, while TCRdb's copy carries only in-frame clones and drops some. The table records 160,000 or so clones, approximately 80% of them present only once. Sequencing was done on a sample of PBMCs. The receptors come from a man aged 50 to 59 in good health and CMV-seropositive. CDR3s include the opening cysteine and the closing phenylalanine or tryptophan. A D gene is named only where the DNA matches it firmly. A row's size may be missing; if present it is once, few, many or a size class.

len,abundance,v_gene,d_gene,j_gene,CDR3nt,CDR3aa
11,NA,TRBV30,NA,TRBJ1-2,TGTGCCTGGAGTACATCCTATGGCTACACCTTC,CAWSTSYGYTF
14,NA,TRBV6-5,NA,TRBJ2-3,TGTGCCAGCAGTTTCTACAGGGAGTCAGATACGCAGTATTTT,CASSFYRESDTQYF
13,NA,TRBV18,NA,TRBJ1-2,TGTGCCAGCTCGGGCTTAGCTAACTATGGCTACACCTTC,CASSGLANYGYTF
14,NA,TRBV4-3,NA,TRBJ2-3,TGCGCCAGCAGCCAAGACTCCCGCACAGATACGCAGTATTTT,CASSQDSRTDTQYF
18,NA,TRBV9,TRBD2,TRBJ2-3,TGTGCCAGCAGCGCTCCTCCGGGGGGGAGCCTGCGCACAGATACGCAGTATTTT,CASSAPPGGSLRTDTQYF
14,once,TRBV5-6,TRBD2,TRBJ2-1,TGTGCCAGCACCAGACGGGACTACCTCAATGAGCAGTTCTTC,CASTRRDYLNEQFF
17,NA,TRBV18,TRBD2,TRBJ2-7,TGTGCCAGCTCACCAGACGGGACTAGCGGGAGTTGGTACGAGCAGTACTTC,CASSPDGTSGSWYEQYF
14,NA,TRBV2,NA,TRBJ2-5,TGTGCCAGCAACCTGGGGGGGGCGCGGGAGACCCAGTACTTC,CASNLGGARETQYF
14,NA,TRBV15,NA,TRBJ2-3,TGTGCCACCAGCAGAGATCTATATGTGGATACGCAGTATTTT,CATSRDLYVDTQYF
15,NA,TRBV7-3,NA,TRBJ2-3,TGTGCCAGCAGCTATGGACTATCTAGCACAGATACGCAGTATTTT,CASSYGLSSTDTQYF
19,once,TRBV7-9,TRBD2,TRBJ2-2,TGTTCCAGCAGCTACCTTATGGGACTAGCGGGAGGTCGGGCCGGGGAGCTGTTTTTT,CSSSYLMGLAGGRAGELFF
14,NA,TRBV27,NA,TRBJ1-2,TGTGCCAGCAGGATCCGGAGGACCCAATTAATTTCCGTCTTC,CASRIRRTQLISVF
13,NA,TRBV5-1,NA,TRBJ2-5,TGCGCCAGCAAGATGGGCTTTGGTGAGACCCAGTACTTC,CASKMGFGETQYF
17,NA,TRBV7-2,TRBD1,TRBJ2-1,TGTGCCAGCAGCACCAACCCCTCTACGGGACAGTACAATGAGCAGTTCTTC,CASSTNPSTGQYNEQFF
14,NA,TRBV6-1,NA,TRBJ2-2,TGTGCCAGCAGTTTAGAACAGGGTATCGGGGAGCTGTTTTTT,CASSLEQGIGELFF
18,NA,TRBV21-1,NA,TRBJ2-3,TGTGCCAGCAGCAAAATAAAGACTGGCTCCACCCGACGAGATACGCAGTATTTT,CASSKIKTGSTRRDTQYF
12,NA,TRBV5-4,NA,TRBJ2-3,TGTGCCAGCAGCACTTCCACAGATACGCAGTATTTT,CASSTSTDTQYF
15,NA,TRBV15,NA,TRBJ1-2,TGTGCCACCAGCAGAGATATCGTCAGGGGAGAAGGCTACACCTTC,CATSRDIVRGEGYTF
14,once,TRBV5-3,NA,TRBJ1-1,TGTGCCAGAAGGGACCCACAGGGTTCAAACAGGGCTTTCTTT,CARRDPQGSNRAFF
12,NA,TRBV29-1,NA,TRBJ1-2,TGCAGCGTTGATGGCAGTAACTATGGCTACACCTTC,CSVDGSNYGYTF
14,NA,TRBV5-6,NA,TRBJ1-2,TGTGCCAGCAGCTTGGGTGTCGGTCCTTATGGCTACACCTTC,CASSLGVGPYGYTF
13,NA,TRBV30,NA,TRBJ2-7,TGTGCCTGGAATGGAAGAGGGCCCTACGAGCAGTACTTC,CAWNGRGPYEQYF
13,once,TRBV5-1,NA,TRBJ2-7,TGCGCCAGCAGCTCGGACAACACCTACGAGCAGTACTTC,CASSSDNTYEQYF
17,once,TRBV28,TRBD2,TRBJ2-5,TGTGCTTCGTGGGGACTAGCGGGGGGAGGGATATGGGAGACCCAGTACTTC,CASWGLAGGGIWETQYF